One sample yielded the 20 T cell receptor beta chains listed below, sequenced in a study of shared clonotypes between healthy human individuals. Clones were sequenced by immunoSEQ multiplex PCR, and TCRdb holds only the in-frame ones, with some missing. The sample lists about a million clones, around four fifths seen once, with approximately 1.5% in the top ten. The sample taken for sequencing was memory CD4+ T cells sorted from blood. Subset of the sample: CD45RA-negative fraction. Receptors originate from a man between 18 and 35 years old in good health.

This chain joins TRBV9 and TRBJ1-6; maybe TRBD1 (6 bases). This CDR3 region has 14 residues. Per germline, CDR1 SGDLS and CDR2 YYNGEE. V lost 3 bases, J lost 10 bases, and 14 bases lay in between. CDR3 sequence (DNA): TGTGCCAGCAGCGGACAGGAGGGAGTCTCACCCCTCCACTTT. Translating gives CASSGQEGVSPLHF. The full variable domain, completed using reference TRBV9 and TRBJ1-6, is DSGVTQTPKHLITATGQRVTLRCSPRSGDLSVYWYQQSLDQGLQFLIQYYNGEERAKGNILERFSAQQFPDLHSELNLSSLELGDSALYFCASSGQEGVSPLHFGNGTRLTVT.

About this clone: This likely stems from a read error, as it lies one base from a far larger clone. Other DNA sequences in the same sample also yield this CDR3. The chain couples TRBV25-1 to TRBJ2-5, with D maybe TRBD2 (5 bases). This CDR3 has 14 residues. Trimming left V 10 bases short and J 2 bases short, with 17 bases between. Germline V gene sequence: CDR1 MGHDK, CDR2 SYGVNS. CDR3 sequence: CATSTAVSQETQYF. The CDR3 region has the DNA TGTGCCACTAGCACGGCAGTATCTCAAGAGACCCAGTACTTC.

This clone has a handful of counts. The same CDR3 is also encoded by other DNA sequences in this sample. The CDR3: CAWKWGETQYF. CDR3 in DNA: TGTGCCTGGAAGTGGGGAGAGACCCAGTACTTC. V and J are TRBV30 and TRBJ2-5; no firm D call. The CDR3 sequence is 11 residues long. The V gene lost 4 bases and the J gene lost 4 bases, with 7 bases spanning the gap. Germline loops: CDR1 GTSNPN, CDR2 SVGIG (reference sequence).

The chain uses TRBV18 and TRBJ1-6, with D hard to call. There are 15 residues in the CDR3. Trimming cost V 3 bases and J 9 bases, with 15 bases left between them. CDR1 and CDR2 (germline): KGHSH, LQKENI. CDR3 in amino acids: CASSPLGQAGSPLHF. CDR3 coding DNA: TGTGCCAGCTCACCGCTCGGCCAAGCAGGTTCACCCCTCCACTTT.

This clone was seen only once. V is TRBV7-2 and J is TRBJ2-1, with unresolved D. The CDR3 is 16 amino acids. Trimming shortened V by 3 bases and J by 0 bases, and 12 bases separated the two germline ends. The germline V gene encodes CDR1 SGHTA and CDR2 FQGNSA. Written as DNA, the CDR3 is TGTGCCAGCAGCTTCCACTCGGATCTCTCCTACAATGAGCAGTTCTTC. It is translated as CASSFHSDLSYNEQFF.

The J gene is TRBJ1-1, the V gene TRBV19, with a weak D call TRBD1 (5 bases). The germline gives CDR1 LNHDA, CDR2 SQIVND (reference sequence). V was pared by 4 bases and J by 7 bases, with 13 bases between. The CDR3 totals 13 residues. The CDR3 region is CASSTVNGGEAFF. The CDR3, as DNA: TGTGCCAGTAGTACGGTAAACGGGGGTGAAGCTTTCTTT.

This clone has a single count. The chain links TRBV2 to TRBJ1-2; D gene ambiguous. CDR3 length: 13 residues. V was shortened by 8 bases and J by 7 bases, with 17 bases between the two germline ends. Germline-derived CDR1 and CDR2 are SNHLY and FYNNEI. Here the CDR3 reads CASGPGPLIGYTF. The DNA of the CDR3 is TGTGCCAGCGGACCCGGGCCCCTTATTGGCTACACCTTC.

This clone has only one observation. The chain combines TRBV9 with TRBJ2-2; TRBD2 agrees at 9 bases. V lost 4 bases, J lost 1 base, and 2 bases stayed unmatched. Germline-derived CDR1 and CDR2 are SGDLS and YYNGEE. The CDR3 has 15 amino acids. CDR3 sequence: CASSKTSGNTGELFF. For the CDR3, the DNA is TGTGCCAGCAGCAAGACTAGCGGGAACACCGGGGAGCTGTTTTTT.

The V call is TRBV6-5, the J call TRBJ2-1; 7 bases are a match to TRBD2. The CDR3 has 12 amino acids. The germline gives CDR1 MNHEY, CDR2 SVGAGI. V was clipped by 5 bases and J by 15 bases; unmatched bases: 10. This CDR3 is CASSTFAGVPFF. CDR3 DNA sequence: TGTGCCAGCAGTACCTTCGCGGGAGTGCCGTTCTTC.

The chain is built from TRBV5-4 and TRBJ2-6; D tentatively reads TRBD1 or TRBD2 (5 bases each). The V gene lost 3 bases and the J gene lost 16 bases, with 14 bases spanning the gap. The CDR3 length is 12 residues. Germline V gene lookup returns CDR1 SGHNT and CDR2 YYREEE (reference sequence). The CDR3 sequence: CASSSSAGALTF. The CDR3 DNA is TGTGCCAGCAGCTCGTCGGCCGGGGCACTGACTTTC.

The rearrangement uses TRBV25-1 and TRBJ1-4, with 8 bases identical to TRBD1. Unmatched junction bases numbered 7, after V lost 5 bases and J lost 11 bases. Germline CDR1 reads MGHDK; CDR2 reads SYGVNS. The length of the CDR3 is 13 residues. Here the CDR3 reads CASSLTRQGKLFF. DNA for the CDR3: TGTGCCAGCAGTTTGACGAGACAGGGGAAACTGTTTTTT.

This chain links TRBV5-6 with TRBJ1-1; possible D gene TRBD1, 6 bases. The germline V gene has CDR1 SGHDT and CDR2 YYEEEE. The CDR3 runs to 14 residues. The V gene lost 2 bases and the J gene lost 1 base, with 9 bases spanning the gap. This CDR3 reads CASSFRGANTEAFF. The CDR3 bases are TGTGCCAGCAGCTTTCGGGGGGCGAACACTGAAGCTTTCTTT.

The CDR3 protein is CASSLGDRGSPLHF. The DNA for the CDR3 is TGTGCCAGCAGCTTGGGGGACAGGGGTTCACCCCTCCACTTT. This chain connects TRBV11-3 to TRBJ1-6; 10 nucleotides align to TRBD1. CDR3 length: 14 residues. From germline, CDR1 is SGHNT and CDR2 YENEEA. The V and J ends lost 3 bases and 9 bases, in that order; junction bases with no gene match: 2.

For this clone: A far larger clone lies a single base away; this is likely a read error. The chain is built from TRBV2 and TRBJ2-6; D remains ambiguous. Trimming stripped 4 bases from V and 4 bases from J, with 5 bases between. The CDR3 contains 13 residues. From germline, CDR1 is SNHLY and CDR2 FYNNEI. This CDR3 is CASSGAGANVLTF. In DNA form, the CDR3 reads TGTGCCAGCAGTGGGGCGGGGGCCAACGTCCTGACTTTC.

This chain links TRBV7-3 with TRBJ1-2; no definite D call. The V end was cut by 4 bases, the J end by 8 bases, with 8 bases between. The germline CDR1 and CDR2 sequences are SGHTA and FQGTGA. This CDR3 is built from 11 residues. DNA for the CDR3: TGTGCCAGCAGCTCGATTTCCGGCTACACCTTC. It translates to CASSSISGYTF.

CDR3 bases: TGTGCCATCAAAGGGGGACCCACAGATACGCAGTATTTT. It is translated as CAIKGGPTDTQYF. V usage is TRBV10-3 and J usage is TRBJ2-3; D perhaps matches TRBD1 (6 bases). Trimming stripped 7 bases from V and 2 bases from J, with 10 bases between. CDR1 ENHRY and CDR2 SYGVKD come from the germline V gene. The CDR3 extends over 13 amino acids.

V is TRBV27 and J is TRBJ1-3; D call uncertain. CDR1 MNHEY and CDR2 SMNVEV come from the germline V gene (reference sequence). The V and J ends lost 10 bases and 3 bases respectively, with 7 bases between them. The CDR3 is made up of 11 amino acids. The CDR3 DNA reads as TGTGCCACCGGAAGTGGAAACACCATATATTTT. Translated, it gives CATGSGNTIYF.

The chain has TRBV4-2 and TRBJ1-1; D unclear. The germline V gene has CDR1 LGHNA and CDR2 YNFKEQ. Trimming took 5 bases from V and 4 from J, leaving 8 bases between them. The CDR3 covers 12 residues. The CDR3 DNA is TGTGCCAGCAGCTTAATGTCCACTGAAGCTTTCTTT. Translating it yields CASSLMSTEAFF.

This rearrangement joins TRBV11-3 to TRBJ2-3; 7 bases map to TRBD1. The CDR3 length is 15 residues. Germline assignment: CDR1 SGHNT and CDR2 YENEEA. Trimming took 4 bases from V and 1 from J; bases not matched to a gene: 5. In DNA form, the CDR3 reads TGTGCCAGCAGCTCGGGGACAGAGGGCACAGATACGCAGTATTTT. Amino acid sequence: CASSSGTEGTDTQYF. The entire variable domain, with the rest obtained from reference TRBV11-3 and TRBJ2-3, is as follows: EAGVVQSPRYKIIEKKQPVAFWCNPISGHNTLYWYLQNLGQGPELLIRYENEEAVDDSQLPKDRFSAERLKGVDSTLKIQPAELGDSAVYLCASSSGTEGTDTQYFGPGTRLTVL.

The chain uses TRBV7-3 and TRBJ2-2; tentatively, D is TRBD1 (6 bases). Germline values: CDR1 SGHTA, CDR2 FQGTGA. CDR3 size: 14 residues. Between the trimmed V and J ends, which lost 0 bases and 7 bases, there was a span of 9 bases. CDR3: CASSLTRGNGELFF. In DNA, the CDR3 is TGTGCCAGCAGCTTAACGAGGGGGAACGGGGAGCTGTTTTTT. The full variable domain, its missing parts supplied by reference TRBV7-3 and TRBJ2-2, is GAGVSQTPSNKVTEKGKYVELRCDPISGHTALYWYRQSLGQGPEFLIYFQGTGAADDSGLPNDRFFAVRPEGSVSTLKIQRTERGDSAVYLCASSLTRGNGELFFGEGSRLTVL.